The 2 T cell receptor beta chains below come from one sample, sequenced in a study of a mutant IDH1 vaccine in newly diagnosed glioma. Data came from immunoSEQ multiplex PCR; TCRdb stores just in-frame clones and leaves some out. The table includes about 51,000 clones, around 78% detected once. Stated time point: week 5, during vaccination. Vaccine doses each comprised 300 ug of mutant IDH1 20-mer peptide, with topical imiquimod. No antigen is known for these receptors. Sample: PBMCs, taken from a glioma patient whose treatment included an IDH1 peptide vaccine. These TCRs come from a man between 45 and 60 years old with glioma.

The chain combines TRBV6-6 with TRBJ2-1; 7 bases are a match to TRBD2. The J segment lost 4 bases and the V segment lost 7 bases, leaving 7 bases of the junction unmatched. This CDR3 comprises 14 residues. The germline V gene encodes CDR1 MNHNY and CDR2 SVGAGI (reference sequence). CDR3 residues: CASTSVGGYNEQFF. The CDR3 DNA sequence: TGTGCCAGCACCTCGGTGGGGGGGTACAATGAGCAGTTCTTC.

This clone was seen a handful of times. The chain employs TRBV4-2 and TRBJ1-1; D is perhaps TRBD1 (5 bases). V was cut by 7 bases and J by 2 bases, with 11 bases left in between. The CDR3 totals 13 residues. Germline V gene data show CDR1 as LGHNA and CDR2 as YNFKEQ. The CDR3 region has the DNA TGTGCCAGCACCCAGGGTCCTAACACTGAAGCTTTCTTT. Translated, it gives CASTQGPNTEAFF.